This T cell receptor beta chain comes out of a study of T-cell memory formation after mild COVID-19. Overall study results and limits: CD4+ contracting clones were mainly CM and EM; CD8+ ones, EMRA. Later expanders leaned toward CD4+, whereas clones contracting from day 15 to 85 were balanced CD4/CD8.

Constant-segment primers were used for 5'RACE, and the resulting TCR alpha and TCR beta cDNA libraries carried sample barcodes and UMIs. One entry per CDR3 protein, called by TCRdb with MiXCR from the 5' RACE reads. The table lists some 200,000 distinct CDR3 sequences, around a fifth of them singletons. The J segment lost 5 bases and the V segment lost 6 bases, leaving 7 bases of the junction unmatched. CDR3 length equals 15 residues. This clonotype was detected a few times. The antigen remains unidentified. This clonotype originated in an adult woman who had mild COVID-19 (a few samples of this study predate the infection). Cell type and time point are not known. Sequencing used PBMCs or a T cell subset sorted from them (not recorded which). This chain links TRBV12-3 or TRBV12-4 with TRBJ2-5, with 12 positions matching TRBD2. The CDR3 reads CASRQTSGRGETQYF. The CDR3 DNA reads as TGTGCCAGCAGACAGACTAGCGGGAGAGGGGAGACCCAGTACTTC.